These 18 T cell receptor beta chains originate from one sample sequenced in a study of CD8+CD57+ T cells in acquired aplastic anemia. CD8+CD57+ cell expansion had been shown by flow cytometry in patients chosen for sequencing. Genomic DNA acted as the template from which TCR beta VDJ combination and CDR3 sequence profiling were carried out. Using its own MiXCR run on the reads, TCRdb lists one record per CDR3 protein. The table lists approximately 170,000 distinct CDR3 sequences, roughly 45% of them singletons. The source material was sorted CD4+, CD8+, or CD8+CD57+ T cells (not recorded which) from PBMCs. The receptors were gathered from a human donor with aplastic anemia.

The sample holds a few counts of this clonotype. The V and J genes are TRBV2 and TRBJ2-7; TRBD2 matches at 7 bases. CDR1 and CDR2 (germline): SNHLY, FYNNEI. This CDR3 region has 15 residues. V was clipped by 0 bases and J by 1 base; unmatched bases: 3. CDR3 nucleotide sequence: TGTGCCAGCAGTGAAGCGGGGGGGTCGTCCTACGAGCAGTACTTC. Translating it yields CASSEAGGSSYEQYF. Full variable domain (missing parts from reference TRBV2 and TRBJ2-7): EPEVTQTPSHQVTQMGQEVILRCVPISNHLYFYWYRQILGQKVEFLVSFYNNEISEKSEIFDDQFSVERPDGSNFTLKIRSTKLEDSAMYFCASSEAGGSSYEQYFGPGTRLTVT.

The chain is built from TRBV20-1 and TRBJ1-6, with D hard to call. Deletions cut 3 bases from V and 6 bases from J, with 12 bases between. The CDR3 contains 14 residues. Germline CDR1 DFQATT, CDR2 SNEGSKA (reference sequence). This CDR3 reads CSARAENSNSPLHF. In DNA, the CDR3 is TGCAGTGCTAGGGCAGAAAATAGTAATTCACCCCTCCACTTT.

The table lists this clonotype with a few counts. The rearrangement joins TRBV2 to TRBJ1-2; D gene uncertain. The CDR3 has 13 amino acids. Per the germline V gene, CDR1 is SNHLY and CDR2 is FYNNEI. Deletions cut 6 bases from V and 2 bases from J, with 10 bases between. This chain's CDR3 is CASRVDRNYGYTF. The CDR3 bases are TGTGCCAGCAGGGTGGACCGAAACTATGGCTACACCTTC.

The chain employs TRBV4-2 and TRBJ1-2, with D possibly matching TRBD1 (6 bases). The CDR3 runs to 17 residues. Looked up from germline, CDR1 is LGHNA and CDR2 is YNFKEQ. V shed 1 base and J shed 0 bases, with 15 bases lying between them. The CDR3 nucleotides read TGTGCCAGCAGCCAAGGGGCAGGGGCCCCTTCTAACTATGGCTACACCTTC. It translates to CASSQGAGAPSNYGYTF.

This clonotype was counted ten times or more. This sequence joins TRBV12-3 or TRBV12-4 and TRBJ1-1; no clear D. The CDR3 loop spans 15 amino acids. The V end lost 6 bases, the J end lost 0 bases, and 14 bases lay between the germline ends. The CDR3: CASSYRRELNTEAFF. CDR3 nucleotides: TGTGCCAGCAGCTACCGCCGGGAATTGAACACTGAAGCTTTCTTT.

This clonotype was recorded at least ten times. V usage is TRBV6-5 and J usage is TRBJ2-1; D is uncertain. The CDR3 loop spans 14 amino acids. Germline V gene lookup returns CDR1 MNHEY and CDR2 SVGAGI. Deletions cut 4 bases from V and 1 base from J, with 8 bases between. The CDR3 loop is CASSFSSSYNEQFF. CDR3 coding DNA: TGTGCCAGCAGTTTTAGCTCATCCTACAATGAGCAGTTCTTC.

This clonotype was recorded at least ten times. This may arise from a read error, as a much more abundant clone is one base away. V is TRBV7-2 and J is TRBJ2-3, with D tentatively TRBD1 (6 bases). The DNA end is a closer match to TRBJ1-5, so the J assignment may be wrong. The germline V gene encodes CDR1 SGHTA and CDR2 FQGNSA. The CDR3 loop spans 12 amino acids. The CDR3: CASSSHRDTQHF. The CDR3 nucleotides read TGTGCCAGCAGCTCTCACAGGGATACGCAGCATTTT.

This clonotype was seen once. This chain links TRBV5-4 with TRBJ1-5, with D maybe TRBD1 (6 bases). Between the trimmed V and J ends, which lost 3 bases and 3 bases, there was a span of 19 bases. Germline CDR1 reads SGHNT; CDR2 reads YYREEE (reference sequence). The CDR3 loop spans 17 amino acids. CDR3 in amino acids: CASSYSSRGSNNQPQHF. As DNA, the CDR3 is TGTGCCAGCAGCTACTCTAGCAGGGGTTCCAACAATCAGCCCCAGCATTTT. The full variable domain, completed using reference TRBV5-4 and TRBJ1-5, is ETGVTQSPTHLIKTRGQQVTLRCSSQSGHNTVSWYQQALGQGPQFIFQYYREEENGRGNFPPRFSGLQFPNYSSELNVNALELDDSALYLCASSYSSRGSNNQPQHFGDGTRLSIL.

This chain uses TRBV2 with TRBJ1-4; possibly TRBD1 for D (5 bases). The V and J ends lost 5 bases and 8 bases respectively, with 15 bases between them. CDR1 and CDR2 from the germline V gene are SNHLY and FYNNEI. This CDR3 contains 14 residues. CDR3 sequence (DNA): TGTGCCAGCAGTCCCACAGGCCTGACCGAAAAACTGTTTTTT. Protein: CASSPTGLTEKLFF. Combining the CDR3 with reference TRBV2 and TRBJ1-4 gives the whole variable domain EPEVTQTPSHQVTQMGQEVILRCVPISNHLYFYWYRQILGQKVEFLVSFYNNEISEKSEIFDDQFSVERPDGSNFTLKIRSTKLEDSAMYFCASSPTGLTEKLFFGSGTQLSVL.

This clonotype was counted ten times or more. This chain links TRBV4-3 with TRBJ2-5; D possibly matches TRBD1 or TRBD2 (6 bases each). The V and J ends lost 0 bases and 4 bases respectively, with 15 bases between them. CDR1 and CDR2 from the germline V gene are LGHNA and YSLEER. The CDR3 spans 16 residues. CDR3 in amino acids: CASSQDMIGGTETQYF. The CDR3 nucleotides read TGCGCCAGCAGCCAAGATATGATCGGGGGCACAGAGACCCAGTACTTC.

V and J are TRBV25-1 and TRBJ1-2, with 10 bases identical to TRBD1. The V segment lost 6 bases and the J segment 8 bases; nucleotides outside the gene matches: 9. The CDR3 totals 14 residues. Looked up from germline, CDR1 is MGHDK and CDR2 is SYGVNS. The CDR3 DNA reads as TGTGCCAGCAGCTTCGGGACAGGGGCGGGCGGCTACACCTTC. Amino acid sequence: CASSFGTGAGGYTF.

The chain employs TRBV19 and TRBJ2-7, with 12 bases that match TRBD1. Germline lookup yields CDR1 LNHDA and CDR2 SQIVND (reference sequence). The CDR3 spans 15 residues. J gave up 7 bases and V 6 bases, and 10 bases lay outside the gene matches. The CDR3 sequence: CASRGPGQGAREQYF. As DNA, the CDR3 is TGTGCCAGTAGGGGTCCGGGACAGGGGGCGAGGGAGCAGTACTTC.

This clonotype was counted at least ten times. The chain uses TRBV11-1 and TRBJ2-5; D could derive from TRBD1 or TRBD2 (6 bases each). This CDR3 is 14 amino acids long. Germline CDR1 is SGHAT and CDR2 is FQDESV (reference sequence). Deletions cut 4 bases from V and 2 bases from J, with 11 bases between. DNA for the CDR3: TGTGCCAGCAGCTCGGGGGCCCATCAAGAGACCCAGTACTTC. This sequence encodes CASSSGAHQETQYF.

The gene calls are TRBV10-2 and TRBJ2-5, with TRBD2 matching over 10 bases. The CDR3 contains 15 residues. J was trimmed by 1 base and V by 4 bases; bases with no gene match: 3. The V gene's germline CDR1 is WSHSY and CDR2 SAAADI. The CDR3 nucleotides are TGCGCCAGCAGTGTCCCTAGCGGGGGCCAAGAGACCCAGTACTTC. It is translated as CASSVPSGGQETQYF.

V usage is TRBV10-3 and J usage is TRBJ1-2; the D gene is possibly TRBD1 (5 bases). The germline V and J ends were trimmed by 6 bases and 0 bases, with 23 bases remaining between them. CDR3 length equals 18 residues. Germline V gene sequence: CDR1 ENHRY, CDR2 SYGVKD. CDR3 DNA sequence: TGTGCCATCAGAGCCGGGACGGGAGAAATAGCAGCTAACTATGGCTACACCTTC. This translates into CAIRAGTGEIAANYGYTF.

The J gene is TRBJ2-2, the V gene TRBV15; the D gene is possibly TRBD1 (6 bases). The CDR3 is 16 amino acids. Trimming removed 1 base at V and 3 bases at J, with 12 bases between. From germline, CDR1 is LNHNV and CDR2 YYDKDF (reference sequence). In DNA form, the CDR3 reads TGTGCCACCAGCAGAGTGGGGGCGGGTTACACCGGGGAGCTGTTTTTT. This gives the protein CATSRVGAGYTGELFF.

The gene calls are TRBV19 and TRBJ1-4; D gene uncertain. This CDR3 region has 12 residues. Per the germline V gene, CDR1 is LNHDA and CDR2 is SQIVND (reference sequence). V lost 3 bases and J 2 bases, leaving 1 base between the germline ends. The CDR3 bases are TGTGCCAGTAGTATTACTAATGAAAAACTGTTTTTT. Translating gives CASSITNEKLFF.

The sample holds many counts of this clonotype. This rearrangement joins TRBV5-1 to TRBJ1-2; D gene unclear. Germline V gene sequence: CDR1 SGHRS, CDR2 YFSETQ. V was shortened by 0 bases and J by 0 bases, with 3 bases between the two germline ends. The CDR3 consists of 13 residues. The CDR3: CASSLEANYGYTF. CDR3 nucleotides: TGCGCCAGCAGCTTGGAGGCTAACTATGGCTACACCTTC.